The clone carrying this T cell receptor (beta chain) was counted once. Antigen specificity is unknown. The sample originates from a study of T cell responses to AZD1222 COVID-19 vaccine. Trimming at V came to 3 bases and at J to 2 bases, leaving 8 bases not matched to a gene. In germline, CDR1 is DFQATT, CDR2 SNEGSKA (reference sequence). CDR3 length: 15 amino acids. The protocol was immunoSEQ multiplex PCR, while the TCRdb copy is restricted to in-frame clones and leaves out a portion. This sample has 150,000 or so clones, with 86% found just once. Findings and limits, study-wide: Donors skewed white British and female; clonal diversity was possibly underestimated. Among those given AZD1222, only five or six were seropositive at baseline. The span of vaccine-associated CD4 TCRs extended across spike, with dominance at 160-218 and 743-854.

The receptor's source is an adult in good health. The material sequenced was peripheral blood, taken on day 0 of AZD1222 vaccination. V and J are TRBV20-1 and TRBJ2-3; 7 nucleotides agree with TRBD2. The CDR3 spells CSASPGLDLTDTQYF. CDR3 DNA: TGCAGTGCTAGTCCAGGACTAGACCTCACAGATACGCAGTATTTT.